One sample yielded the 19 T cell receptor beta chains listed below, sequenced in a study of CD8 T cells in ankylosing spondylitis (dated by TCRdb to 2016 to 2017). The library came from 5' RACE. The instrument was an Illumina HiSeq 2500. In-frame beta chains were kept once TCRdb had trimmed the public reads at Q25 with fastp and called clones with MiXCR. A single entry per CDR3 protein holds the most common genes and DNA from its merged rows. The sample records 120,000 to 150,000 distinct CDR3 sequences, roughly 8.3% of which are singletons. Approximately 6.8% of the sample goes to the ten largest clones. The sample comprised synovial fluid, either unsorted or a sorted T cell fraction (not recorded which). These receptors were collected from a male donor with ankylosing spondylitis.

The CDR3 is CASSQNRQGGGANVLTF. The DNA for the CDR3 is TGCGCCAGCAGCCAAAACAGACAGGGAGGTGGGGCCAACGTCCTGACTTTC. V is TRBV4-3 and J is TRBJ2-6; D might be TRBD1 (7 bases). CDR1 and CDR2 from the germline V gene are LGHNA and YSLEER. The CDR3 runs 17 residues. Deletions cut 2 bases from V and 3 bases from J, with 14 bases between.

The chain carries TRBV20-1 and TRBJ2-3; D remains unclear. V gave up 6 bases and J gave up 2 bases, with 15 bases separating them. The CDR3 covers 14 residues. The germline CDR1 and CDR2 sequences are DFQATT and SNEGSKA (reference sequence). Written as DNA, the CDR3 is TGCAGTGCGGTCAGGTTTTCGGACACAGATACGCAGTATTTT. Protein sequence: CSAVRFSDTDTQYF.

This clonotype was seen a few times. The CDR3 reads CASSEVGYTNTGELFF. For the CDR3, the DNA is TGCGCCAGCAGTGAGGTGGGCTACACAAACACCGGGGAGCTGTTTTTT. The J gene is TRBJ2-2, the V gene TRBV10-1; no clear D. Between the trimmed V and J ends, which lost 2 bases and 2 bases, there was a span of 12 bases. Germline CDR1 WNHNN, CDR2 SYGVQD (reference sequence). The CDR3 has 16 residues.

The V call is TRBV7-9, the J call TRBJ1-1; no clear D. Germline CDR1 reads SEHNR; CDR2 reads FQNEAQ (reference sequence). Trimming pared 4 bases from V and 9 bases from J, leaving 9 bases between. CDR3 length: 11 residues. The CDR3 reads CASSSLRQAFF. The DNA of the CDR3 is TGTGCCAGCAGCTCACTCAGACAAGCTTTCTTT.

This clonotype has more than one count but fewer than ten. The V call is TRBV9, the J call TRBJ1-4; no definite D call. The CDR3 sequence is 14 residues long. V shed 2 bases and J shed 4 bases, with 9 bases lying between them. CDR1 SGDLS and CDR2 YYNGEE come from the germline V gene. The CDR3 reads CASSVLGSNEKLFF. DNA for the CDR3: TGTGCCAGCAGCGTGTTGGGAAGTAATGAAAAACTGTTTTTT.

This chain links TRBV6-5 with TRBJ2-1; 11 positions agree with TRBD1. V lost 4 bases to trimming and J lost 7 bases; unmatched junction nucleotides: 12. Germline V lookup: CDR1 MNHEY, CDR2 SVGAGI. This CDR3 comprises 17 residues. The CDR3 spells CASSSLFRDRGGNEQFF. The CDR3 coding sequence is TGTGCCAGCAGTTCCCTCTTCCGGGACAGGGGGGGAAATGAGCAGTTCTTC.

This clonotype was observed many times. The rearrangement uses TRBV29-1 and TRBJ2-5, with TRBD1 as a possible D gene (6 bases). Germline CDR1 reads SQVTM; CDR2 reads ANQGSEA. The CDR3 loop spans 13 amino acids. Trimming removed 6 bases from V and 3 bases from J, with 14 bases in between. In DNA, the CDR3 is TGCAGCGTCTCAGGGGCTAGGGAAGAGACCCAGTACTTC. Encoded protein: CSVSGAREETQYF.

The V call is TRBV11-2, the J call TRBJ2-1; the match to TRBD1 covers 9 bases. The CDR3 consists of 15 residues. V shed 5 bases, J shed 2 bases, and the junction held 4 bases outside the gene matches. The germline gives CDR1 SGHAT, CDR2 FQNNGV. CDR3 residues: CASSPRQGAYNEQFF. CDR3 sequence (DNA): TGTGCCAGCAGCCCCCGACAGGGGGCCTACAATGAGCAGTTCTTC.

This clonotype has a count of ten or more. V gene TRBV2 combines with J gene TRBJ2-5; D is uncertain. Per the germline V gene, CDR1 is SNHLY and CDR2 is FYNNEI. The CDR3 sequence is 16 residues long. The V end was cut by 1 base, the J end by 4 bases, with 16 bases between. The CDR3 reads CASSEDYVVDRETQYF. The CDR3 DNA follows: TGTGCCAGCAGTGAAGATTATGTGGTGGATCGAGAGACCCAGTACTTC.

V and J are TRBV5-1 and TRBJ2-1, with 10 bases matching TRBD1. V lost 5 bases and J lost 6; bases outside the gene matches: 8. This CDR3 has 15 residues. The germline CDR1 and CDR2 sequences are SGHRS and YFSETQ. In DNA, the CDR3 is TGCGCCAGCAGTTCCGGGACAGGGGCTCCCAATGAGCAGTTCTTC. Encoded protein: CASSSGTGAPNEQFF.

This clonotype was seen many times. The chain employs TRBV20-1 and TRBJ1-4; 8 nucleotides agree with TRBD1. CDR1 is DFQATT and CDR2 is SNEGSKA in the germline V gene (reference sequence). The V and J ends lost 1 base and 8 bases, in that order; junction bases with no gene match: 9. The CDR3 contains 15 residues. This CDR3 reads CSARVTGGVREKLFF. CDR3 coding DNA: TGCAGTGCTAGAGTCACAGGGGGGGTGAGGGAAAAACTGTTTTTT.

The sample holds many counts of this clonotype. V and J are TRBV2 and TRBJ2-1; D unclear. CDR3 length equals 15 residues. Trimming left V 6 bases short and J 3 bases short, with 15 bases between. Germline V gene data show CDR1 as SNHLY and CDR2 as FYNNEI. The chain's CDR3 is CASSTRRNIYNEQFF. CDR3 nucleotide sequence: TGTGCCAGCAGCACCCGTAGGAATATCTACAATGAGCAGTTCTTC.

In this sample, this clonotype turned up a few times. This sequence joins TRBV5-1 and TRBJ2-1, with TRBD2 identical over 9 bases. The ends lost 1 base at V and 0 bases at J; junction bases unmatched: 5. The germline V gene has CDR1 SGHRS and CDR2 YFSETQ. This CDR3 has 17 residues. In nucleotides, the CDR3 is TGCGCCAGCAGCTTGTTCCTTAGCGGGAGCTCCTACAATGAGCAGTTCTTC. Its translation: CASSLFLSGSSYNEQFF.

In its sample, this clonotype was seen many times. This chain joins TRBV7-9 and TRBJ1-3; D uncertain. Trimming removed 4 bases from V and 2 bases from J, with 12 bases in between. The CDR3 is made up of 15 amino acids. Germline-derived CDR1 and CDR2 are SEHNR and FQNEAQ (reference sequence). The CDR3 region is CASSYTPRPGNTIYF. DNA for the CDR3: TGTGCCAGCAGCTATACCCCGCGACCTGGAAACACCATATATTTT.

The rearrangement joins TRBV28 to TRBJ2-7, with a possible D match to TRBD2 (7 bases). The CDR3 has 13 amino acids. The ends were cut back, 8 bases at V and 4 bases at J, with 15 bases in the middle. CDR1 MDHEN and CDR2 SYDVKM come from the germline V gene. CDR3 nucleotide sequence: TGTGCCAGCGGTGAAGGGGGGGTATACGAGCAGTACTTC. Translating gives CASGEGGVYEQYF.

This clonotype has a count of ten or more. The rearrangement uses TRBV7-8 and TRBJ2-7; 7 bases agree with TRBD2. CDR3 size: 15 residues. V gave up 2 bases and J gave up 3 bases; unmatched junction bases: 7. Germline assignment: CDR1 SGHVS and CDR2 FQNEAQ. The CDR3 sequence is CASSLRRGFLYEQYF. In nucleotides, the CDR3 is TGTGCCAGCAGCTTACGGCGGGGGTTCCTCTACGAGCAGTACTTC. The full variable domain, completed using reference TRBV7-8 and TRBJ2-7, is GAGVSQSPRYKVAKRGQDVALRCDPISGHVSLFWYQQALGQGPEFLTYFQNEAQLDKSGLPSDRFFAERPEGSVSTLKIQRTQQEDSAVYLCASSLRRGFLYEQYFGPGTRLTVT.

This clonotype was found many times. The chain is built from TRBV27 and TRBJ2-2, with 7 bases that match TRBD2. J was trimmed by 0 bases and V by 6 bases; bases with no gene match: 7. The CDR3 loop spans 16 amino acids. CDR1 MNHEY and CDR2 SMNVEV come from the germline V gene (reference sequence). The CDR3 reads CASRPWGGPNTGELFF. The CDR3 nucleotides read TGTGCCAGCAGACCATGGGGGGGACCGAACACCGGGGAGCTGTTTTTT.

The genes are TRBV27 and TRBJ2-5; D remains ambiguous. CDR1 is MNHEY, CDR2 SMNVEV, per germline (reference sequence). The CDR3 is 13 amino acids. V gave up 5 bases and J gave up 1 base, with 8 bases separating them. CDR3 loop: CASSARSQETQYF. CDR3 DNA sequence: TGTGCCAGCAGTGCCAGATCCCAAGAGACCCAGTACTTC.

V gene TRBV28 combines with J gene TRBJ1-4; D gene unclear. Deletions cut 3 bases from V and 3 bases from J, with 11 bases between. The germline V gene has CDR1 MDHEN and CDR2 SYDVKM. The CDR3 is 15 amino acids. In DNA form, the CDR3 reads TGTGCCAGCAGTTTGGGTGGTAGCGCTAATGAAAAACTGTTTTTT. Residues: CASSLGGSANEKLFF.